The clone carrying this T cell receptor (beta chain) was seen only a few times. Its specificity is not known. A much larger clone differs by one base, so this may be a read error. The germline CDR1 and CDR2 sequences are MNHEY and SMNVEV (reference sequence). The CDR3 has 14 amino acids. These data originate in a study of regulatory T cells in long-lasting Graves disease. Background on the study: Positive TSH receptor antibodies alongside over 5 years of antithyroid drugs were what marked Graves' disease as persistent. Findings and limits, study-wide: With persistent disease, TRBV28, TRBJ1-2 and TRBJ2-5 were the favored segments. Owing to a sample size that was small, accuracy may have been reduced.

Investigators prepared the TCR beta libraries by applying iRepertoire HTBI primers and Arm-PCR of CDR3 regions. TCRdb independently ran MiXCR on the multiplex PCR reads; one entry per CDR3 protein. The sample contains about 310,000 distinct CDR3 sequences, around a fifth of which appear only once. The time point: persistent/refractory GD, antithyroid drugs over 5 years with positive TRAb. PBMC-extracted RNA yielded the TCR library. This receptor was taken from a female donor with Graves disease. The gene calls are TRBV27 and TRBJ1-1; D is perhaps TRBD1 (6 bases). Sequences were derived from peripheral blood mononuclear cells (PBMCs), sampled when the disease was refractory, from a patient treated with antithyroid drugs. The CDR3 is CAGSLKTGNTEAFF. CDR3 DNA: TGTGCCGGCAGTCTCAAGACAGGGAACACTGAAGCTTTCTTT.